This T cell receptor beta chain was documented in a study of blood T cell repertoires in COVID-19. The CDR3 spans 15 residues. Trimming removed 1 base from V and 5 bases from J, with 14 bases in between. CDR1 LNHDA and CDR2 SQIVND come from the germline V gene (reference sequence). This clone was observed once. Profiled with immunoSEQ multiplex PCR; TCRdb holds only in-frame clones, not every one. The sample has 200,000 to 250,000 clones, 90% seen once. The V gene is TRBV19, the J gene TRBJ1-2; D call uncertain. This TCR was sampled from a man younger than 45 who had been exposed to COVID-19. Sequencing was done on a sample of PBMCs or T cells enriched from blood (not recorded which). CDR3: CASSIGASSLYGYTF. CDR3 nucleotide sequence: TGTGCCAGTAGTATAGGCGCTAGCAGTTTGTATGGCTACACCTTC.